This T cell receptor (beta chain) stems from a study of shared clonotypes between healthy human individuals. It was CD45RO-negative cells, positively selected for CCR7, that made up naive CD8 cells, with terminally differentiated effector memory CD45RA+ cells excluded. The protocol was immunoSEQ multiplex PCR, while the TCRdb copy is restricted to in-frame clones and leaves out a portion. The sample has some 2,000,000 clones; about 95% are singletons. Whole-study results and caveats: The authors expected sequencing depth to affect clonotype sharing among donors.

The germline V and J ends were trimmed by 4 bases and 7 bases, with 4 bases remaining between them. The germline CDR1 and CDR2 sequences are SNHLY and FYNNEI. The CDR3 consists of 10 residues. For this clone: Antigen unknown.

The V and J genes are TRBV2 and TRBJ2-5; no definite D call. Sample: naive CD8+ T cells sorted from blood. This TCR was recovered from a man younger than 35 in good health. In DNA, the CDR3 is TGTGCCAGCAGTGGGGCGACCCAGTACTTC. It codes for CASSGATQYF.